This entry concerns a single T cell receptor (beta chain). No antigen is known for it. Base-call qualities are not available, and no considerably larger clone is one nucleotide away. In Seattle, one collaborating source enrolled patients while the infection was active and tracked those patients longitudinally over the course of disease. Whole blood was collected in K2EDTA tubes by collaborating institutions according to the institutions' own protocols. For TCRbeta analysis, collaborators shipped samples in one of three forms: frozen whole blood, isolated PBMCs, or DNA extracted from either of those sample types. The CDR3 measures 15 amino acids from cysteine to phenylalanine. Just the 45-base CDR3 DNA is kept, in frame starting at base 1. CDR1 and CDR2 are read off the germline V gene as LGHNT and FRNRAP. V is cut by 2 bases and J by 2 bases, and the space between the germline ends is 12 bases. This sample was taken from a study of blood T cell repertoires in COVID-19 (dated by TCRdb to the early 2020s). Describing the broader study: The collaborator samples originated in the United States, Italy and Spain and spanned the acute and convalescent phases of COVID-19. The repertoires were made available in a free public database intended to serve as a resource for research on the immune response to SARS-CoV-2. The dataset comprised deeply sampled blood TCRbeta repertoires from subjects exposed to, actively infected with, or recovered from COVID-19. A de-identified subject ID, COVID-19 status, age in years and sex were almost always included in the sample metadata. The prospective study material was composed of cDNA or gDNA derived from T cells, B-cell-depleted T cells, or PBMCs. Where available, HLA class I and class II types were taken from metadata supplied by the sample provider and were not determined by assay-based typing. Samples were obtained from the ongoing ImmuneRACE study (first 160 participants) and from 1,254 subjects provided by 6 global collaborators.

TCRbeta CDR3 regions were amplified from genomic DNA by means of the immunoSEQ Assay, a bias-controlled multiplex PCR. In the source study's methods: Nucleated cell counts per sample were estimated from amplification of reference gene primers within the assay. Sequence reads were collapsed and filtered to measure the absolute abundance of every unique TCRbeta CDR3 rearrangement. For each sample, productive Simpson clonality was calculated as the square root of Simpson's diversity index across productive rearrangements. TCRdb mirrors the immuneACCESS table, restricted to in-frame sequences. Some clones are absent from its copies; in checked studies, under half trace to an unresolved V gene, and the reason for the others is unknown. The V and J calls and clone size come from that table; D and trimming were worked out from the DNA. In this sample the table shows 300,000 to 400,000 clones, 87% of which occur a single time. The biggest ten clones account for just under 6.5% of the sample.

What the study reported, not specific to this receptor: The amount of clinical and demographic metadata varied by source and participant and was provided uncurated.

The sequence links TRBV12-5 to TRBJ1-1; a confident D gene designation cannot be given. The specimen sequenced was peripheral blood. This receptor was identified in a woman in her forties or fifties with COVID-19, enrolled during active disease. The encoded CDR3 is CASGLPSVKNTEAFF. The sequenced DNA is TGTGCTAGTGGTTTGCCCTCGGTGAAAAACACTGAAGCTTTCTTT.